The rows below give T cell receptor beta chains drawn from one sample of a study of early T cells in non-severe SARS-CoV-2 infection. TCRdb reprocessed the 5' RACE reads via MiXCR and lists one record per CDR3 protein. The sample records tens of thousands of distinct CDR3 sequences, over 3.5% being singletons. Sequenced sample: whole blood. These receptors originate from an adult who was a healthcare worker with PCR-confirmed SARS-CoV-2 infection or an uninfected control (not recorded which). The CDR3 runs from the conserved cysteine through the conserved F or W. Each record gives: D gene, clone size, J gene, V gene, CDR3 DNA, CDR3 protein. The D gene is left open where the match is weak. Clone size is given for some rows only: seen once, a few or many times, or a class if the clone is expanded.

>TRBD1|many|TRBJ1-6|TRBV9
TGTGCCAGCAGCGTAAAACAGGGGGCTGGGTCACCCCTCCACTTT
CASSVKQGAGSPLHF
>-|many|TRBJ1-2|TRBV7-2
TGTGCCAGCAGCTTAGCCGACACGGCGGGTGGCTACACCTTC
CASSLADTAGGYTF
>-|many|TRBJ2-3|TRBV4-2
TGTGCCAGCAGCCAAGATAGGTACCGGGGCACGAGCACAGATACGCAGTATTTT
CASSQDRYRGTSTDTQYF
>TRBD2|many|TRBJ2-3|TRBV5-1
TGCGCCAGCAGTGGCGGGACTAGCGGGGACACAGATACGCAGTATTTT
CASSGGTSGDTDTQYF
>-|many|TRBJ1-2|TRBV12-3/TRBV12-4
TGTGCCAGCAGTTTCGACAGAAAGGGCTATGGCTACACCTTC
CASSFDRKGYGYTF
>-|few|TRBJ1-6|TRBV12-3/TRBV12-4
TGTGCCAGCGGTTGGCAATATAATTCACCCCTCCACTTT
CASGWQYNSPLHF
>TRBD2|few|TRBJ2-3|TRBV20-1
TGCAGTGCGGATCGGACTAGCGCCACCACAGATACGCAGTATTTT
CSADRTSATTDTQYF
>TRBD2|-|TRBJ2-5|TRBV5-6
TGTGCCAGCAGCCGGAAACCGGGACTAGCGACGGAGACCCAGTACTTC
CASSRKPGLATETQYF
>-|-|TRBJ2-5|TRBV6-6
TGTGCCAGCAGCTTCGACACAGGGCGTGGGGAGACCCAGTACTTC
CASSFDTGRGETQYF
>-|-|TRBJ1-4|TRBV7-9
TGTGCCAGCAGCTCACAGGGCGTCGCGGAGAAACTGTTTTTT
CASSSQGVAEKLFF
>-|many|TRBJ1-1|TRBV7-9
TGTGCCAGCAGCACGGACATCATGAACACTGAAGCTTTCTTT
CASSTDIMNTEAFF
>-|many|TRBJ2-5|TRBV2
TGTGCCAGCAGGGAAGCAGAGACCCAGTACTTC
CASREAETQYF
>TRBD2|many|TRBJ2-1|TRBV24-1
TGTGCCACCAGTGATTTGCGTCACGGACTAGCGGGATTAAATGAGCAGTTCTTC
CATSDLRHGLAGLNEQFF
>-|many|TRBJ1-2|TRBV19
TGTGCCAGTAGTATTCTGGCAGACTATGGCTACACCTTC
CASSILADYGYTF
>-|few|TRBJ2-2|TRBV9
TGTGCCAGCAGCGTGTTAATTAGCGGAAACACCGGGGAGCTGTTTTTT
CASSVLISGNTGELFF
>-|-|TRBJ2-2|TRBV6-2/TRBV6-3
TGTGCCAGCAGTACCTTAGCCGGGGAGCTGTTTTTT
CASSTLAGELFF
>-|-|TRBJ2-3|TRBV9
TGTGCCAGCAGCGTAGCACGGGAGCGCACAGATACGCAGTATTTT
CASSVARERTDTQYF
>TRBD2|-|TRBJ2-7|TRBV12-3/TRBV12-4
TGTGCCAGCAGTTGGACTAGCGGGAGGGCCGTTTACGAGCAGTACTTC
CASSWTSGRAVYEQYF
>-|many|TRBJ1-1|TRBV4-3
TGCGCCAGCAGCCAAGTAATGGGCGGGAAGAACACTGAAGCTTTCTTT
CASSQVMGGKNTEAFF
>TRBD1|few|TRBJ1-1|TRBV10-3
TGTGCCATCAGTGGACCTACATCCGGGACAGGGTATCCTAATATGAACACTGAAGCTTTCTTT
CAISGPTSGTGYPNMNTEAFF
>-|many|TRBJ2-3|TRBV11-1
TGTGCCAGCAGCTCAGGGGCGGGCTCAGATACGCAGTATTTT
CASSSGAGSDTQYF
>-|-|TRBJ2-4|TRBV27
TGTGCCAGCAGCCCGCGAACCAAAAACATTCAGTACTTC
CASSPRTKNIQYF
>-|-|TRBJ1-2|TRBV11-2
TGTGCCAGCAGCTTACAGATGGGTGGCTACACCTTC
CASSLQMGGYTF
>-|many|TRBJ2-1|TRBV7-2
TGTGCCAGCAGCTTAGACTTGGAGGGGGTCTACAATGAGCAGTTCTTC
CASSLDLEGVYNEQFF
>-|many|TRBJ1-1|TRBV28
TGTGCCAGCAGTTTATGGGGAGCGGACAACACTGAAGCTTTCTTT
CASSLWGADNTEAFF
>-|many|TRBJ2-5|TRBV4-2
TGTGCCAGCAGCCAAGAAGCGCAGGGGTTTTCAGAGACCCAGTACTTC
CASSQEAQGFSETQYF
>-|-|TRBJ2-1|TRBV10-3
TGTGCCACCGCGGGTGCGCGTGGGGAGCAGTTCTTC
CATAGARGEQFF
>-|many|TRBJ1-1|TRBV12-3/TRBV12-4
TGTGCCAGCAGTTTAAAGGCTGCAGGGAACACTGAAGCTTTCTTT
CASSLKAAGNTEAFF
>-|many|TRBJ2-7|TRBV28
TGTGCCAGCAGTTTACTCAGGGAACCCTACGAGCAGTACTTC
CASSLLREPYEQYF
>-|many|TRBJ2-7|TRBV13
TGTGCCAGCAGAGCCCGGGGAAGTACCTACGAGCAGTACTTC
CASRARGSTYEQYF
>-|many|TRBJ2-1|TRBV11-3
TGTGCCAGCAGCTCAATCGGCGGGGCCAGGGGTGAGCAGTTCTTC
CASSSIGGARGEQFF
>TRBD2|many|TRBJ2-1|TRBV4-3
TGCGCCAGCAGCCAAGAAGCCCTAGCGGGAGAGGATGAGCAGTTCTTC
CASSQEALAGEDEQFF
>TRBD2|many|TRBJ2-1|TRBV6-2/TRBV6-3
TGTGCCAGCAGTTACACCCGGGGACTAGTTGGCAATGAGCAGTTCTTC
CASSYTRGLVGNEQFF
>-|many|TRBJ1-1|TRBV2
TGTGCCAGCAGAACGAGTCAGGGATACACTGAAGCTTTCTTT
CASRTSQGYTEAFF
>TRBD2|many|TRBJ2-1|TRBV6-5
TGTGCCAGCAGTTACTTGTCTAGCGGGAGTAGGGATGAGCAGTTCTTC
CASSYLSSGSRDEQFF